This record covers a single TCR beta chain. Via MiXCR, TCRdb re-called the RT-PCR reads, giving one row per CDR3 protein. The table includes around 760,000 distinct CDR3 sequences, about 15% detected once. CDR1 and CDR2 (germline): LGHNA, YNFKEQ. The CDR3 sequence is 13 residues long. V was cut by 0 bases and J by 7 bases, with 7 bases left in between. The sample originates from a study of response to subunit inactivated influenza vaccine. The chain couples TRBV4-2 to TRBJ1-5; D is ambiguous. This specimen was PBMCs from blood, taken 14 days before vaccination. This TCR derives from a man in his fifties who received an inactivated influenza vaccine. The CDR3 region has the DNA TGTGCCAGCAGCCAAGATCGGCCCCAGCCCCAGCATTTT. It encodes CASSQDRPQPQHF.